The following is a T cell receptor (beta chain) sequence with its context. Its antigen remains unidentified. The CDR3 runs to 14 residues. V gave up 2 bases and J gave up 0 bases, with 8 bases separating them. Germline V gene data show CDR1 as SGHNT and CDR2 as YYREEE (reference sequence). Unique molecular identifiers were built into the TCRbeta library. TCRdb re-called the PCR reads with MiXCR, one entry per CDR3 protein. The data show some 300,000 distinct CDR3 sequences, roughly 9.1% seen once. This sample was taken from a study of T-cell reconstitution after alpha-beta-depleted transplantation in children. The study's findings and limits: High day-60 TCRbeta diversity in some patients came from surviving recipient T cells and thymic progenitors. Newly produced T cells mostly accounted for T-cell counts and diversity one year post-transplant. Alpha-beta T cells present about two months after transplant were reported to originate from several hundred expanded graft clones.

The sequence came from a boy under two years old with acute myeloid leukemia, due to receive a stem cell transplant. The source material was PBMCs, sampled before TCRalphabeta/CD19-depleted stem cell transplant. The V call is TRBV5-4, the J call TRBJ1-2, with D perhaps TRBD1 (6 bases). The CDR3 loop reads CASSFQGSNYGYTF. The CDR3 region has the DNA TGTGCCAGCAGCTTCCAGGGGTCTAACTATGGCTACACCTTC. The full variable domain, in which reference TRBV5-4 and TRBJ1-2 provide the parts outside the CDR3, is ETGVTQSPTHLIKTRGQQVTLRCSSQSGHNTVSWYQQALGQGPQFIFQYYREEENGRGNFPPRFSGLQFPNYSSELNVNALELDDSALYLCASSFQGSNYGYTFGSGTRLTVV.